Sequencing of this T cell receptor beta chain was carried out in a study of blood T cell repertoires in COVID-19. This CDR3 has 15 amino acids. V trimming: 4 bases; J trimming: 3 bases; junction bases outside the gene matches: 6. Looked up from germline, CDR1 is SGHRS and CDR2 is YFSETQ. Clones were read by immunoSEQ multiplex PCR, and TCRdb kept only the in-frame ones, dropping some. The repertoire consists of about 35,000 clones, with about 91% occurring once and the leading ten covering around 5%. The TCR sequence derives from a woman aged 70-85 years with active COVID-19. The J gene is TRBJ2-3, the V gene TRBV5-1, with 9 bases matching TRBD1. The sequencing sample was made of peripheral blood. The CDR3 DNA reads TGCGCCAGCAGCCCTGGGACAGGGAGAACAGATACGCAGTATTTT. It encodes CASSPGTGRTDTQYF.